This TCR beta chain was observed in a study of CD8 T cells in ankylosing spondylitis. Whole-study findings and limits: CD8+ disease-linked clones were present at relatively low frequencies in blood. Significant enrichment of disease-linked clones was reported in matched ankylosing spondylitis synovial fluid. In reactive arthritis synovial fluid and blood, some motif variants had been reported before. Blood from ankylosing spondylitis patients appeared to carry a characteristic roughly eight-variant TCR beta motif.

As for this clonotype: Its specificity is not known.

It was by quantitative 5'-RACE with molecular barcodes that TCR beta libraries were made. Using its own MiXCR run on the 5' RACE reads, TCRdb lists one record per CDR3 protein. The sample carries some 840,000 distinct CDR3 sequences, approximately 12% recorded once. Source material: blood, either unsorted or a sorted T cell fraction (not recorded which). The receptor was derived from a male donor with ankylosing spondylitis.

The CDR3, as DNA: TGCGCCAGCAGCCCCTCTGGGGGGGCCAATCAGCCCCAGCATTTT. Its translation: CASSPSGGANQPQHF. The chain uses TRBV5-1 and TRBJ1-5; a weak D match, TRBD1 (6 bases). The germline CDR1 and CDR2 sequences are SGHRS and YFSETQ. The CDR3 totals 15 residues. V was shortened by 4 bases and J by 3 bases, with 14 bases between the two germline ends.